The entry below gives a single T cell receptor beta chain sequence along with its context. Germline loops: CDR1 SEHNR, CDR2 FQNEAQ (reference sequence). CDR3 length equals 14 residues. The trim removed 2 bases at V and 6 bases at J, leaving 6 bases unmatched. The data derive from a study of neoadjuvant nivolumab and ipilimumab in lung cancer. Generated by immunoSEQ multiplex PCR, the TCRdb table keeps only in-frame clones and is missing some. This sample has about 38,000 clones, with roughly 89% found just once. The source was peripheral blood, collected before neoadjuvant nivolumab, alone or with ipilimumab. The chain has TRBV7-9 and TRBJ2-7; the match to TRBD1 covers 8 bases. This clonotype was obtained from an adult with non-small cell lung cancer. In nucleotides, the CDR3 is TGTGCCAGCAGCTTATCCGGGACAGGATTCGAGCAGTACTTC. Protein product: CASSLSGTGFEQYF.